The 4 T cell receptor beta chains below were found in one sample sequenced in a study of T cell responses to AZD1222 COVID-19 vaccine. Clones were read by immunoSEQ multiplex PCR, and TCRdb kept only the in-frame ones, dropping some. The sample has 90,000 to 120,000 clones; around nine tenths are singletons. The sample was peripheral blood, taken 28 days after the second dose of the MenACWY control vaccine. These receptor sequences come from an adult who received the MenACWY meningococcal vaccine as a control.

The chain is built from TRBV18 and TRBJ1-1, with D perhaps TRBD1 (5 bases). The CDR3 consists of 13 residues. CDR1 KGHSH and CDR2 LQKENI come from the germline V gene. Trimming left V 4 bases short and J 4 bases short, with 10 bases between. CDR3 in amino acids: CASSLERGTEAFF. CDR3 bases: TGTGCCAGCTCACTCGAAAGGGGCACTGAAGCTTTCTTT.

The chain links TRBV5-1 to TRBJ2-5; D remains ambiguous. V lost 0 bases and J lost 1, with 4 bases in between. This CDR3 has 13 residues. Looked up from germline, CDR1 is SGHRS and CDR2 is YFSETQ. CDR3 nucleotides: TGCGCCAGCAGCTTGGTCCCCCAAGAGACCCAGTACTTC. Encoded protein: CASSLVPQETQYF.

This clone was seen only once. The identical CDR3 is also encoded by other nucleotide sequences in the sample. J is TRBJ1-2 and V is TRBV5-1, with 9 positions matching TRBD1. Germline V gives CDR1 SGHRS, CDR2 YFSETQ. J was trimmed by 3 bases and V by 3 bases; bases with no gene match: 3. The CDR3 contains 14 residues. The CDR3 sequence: CASSSTGGDYGYTF. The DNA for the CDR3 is TGCGCCAGCAGCTCCACAGGGGGCGACTATGGCTACACCTTC. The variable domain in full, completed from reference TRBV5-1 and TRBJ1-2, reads KAGVTQTPRYLIKTRGQQVTLSCSPISGHRSVSWYQQTPGQGLQFLFEYFSETQRNKGNFPGRFSGRQFSNSRSEMNVSTLELGDSALYLCASSSTGGDYGYTFGSGTRLTVV.

This CDR3 is CASTSGQGTRTGELFF. CDR3 nucleotide sequence: TGTGCCAGCACATCGGGGCAGGGAACGCGTACCGGGGAGCTGTTTTTT. V and J are TRBV7-2 and TRBJ2-2; D is possibly TRBD1 or TRBD2 (5 bases each). V gave up 7 bases and J gave up 5 bases, with 20 bases separating them. The CDR3 consists of 16 residues. In germline, CDR1 is SGHTA, CDR2 FQGNSA.